This entry features one T cell receptor (beta chain) sequence. Its cognate antigen is unknown. This specimen comes from a study of OX40 agonist ivuxolimab in advanced cancers. Study-wide background: Each dose-escalation patient presented with hepatocellular carcinoma, melanoma, renal cell or head and neck cancer. General study findings and limits: Dosing at 0.1 to 3.0 mg/kg was accompanied by clonal expansion of CD4+ and CD8+ blood T cells by week 6. The study found that CD8+ T cells averaged more expanded clones than CD4+. No determination was made of the antigen specificity of the expanded peripheral T cells.

This CDR3 region has 15 residues. From germline, CDR1 is KGHSH and CDR2 LQKENI. With 4 bases clipped from V and 7 bases from J, the junction kept 10 bases outside the gene matches. Data came from immunoSEQ multiplex PCR; TCRdb stores just in-frame clones and leaves some out. Of about 79,000 clones detected, around 82% appear once; the ten largest clones hold about 4%. The V and J genes are TRBV18 and TRBJ2-4, with 7 nucleotides matching TRBD1. The clonotype was recovered from an adult with an advanced solid tumor such as melanoma, head and neck, liver or kidney cancer. Here the sequenced sample was CD4+ or CD8+ T cells sorted from blood, taken in a trial of the OX40 agonist ivuxolimab. The CDR3 spells CASSRETGSGNIQYF. CDR3 coding DNA: TGTGCCAGCTCACGAGAGACAGGGTCGGGGAACATTCAGTACTTC.